These 27 T cell receptor beta chains were sequenced from one sample in a study of cytomegalovirus exposure and HLA in healthy donors. Amplification used 60 Vbeta primers and 13 Jbeta primers. Sequencing used immunoSEQ multiplex PCR; TCRdb keeps in-frame clones, though not all of them. The sample includes roughly 200,000 clones, roughly four fifths of them seen just once. Input material: PBMCs. These receptor sequences come from a woman younger than 30 in good health and CMV-seronegative.

The chain uses TRBV12-5 and TRBJ2-1; 7 positions agree with TRBD2. CDR1 and CDR2 (germline): LGHNT, FRNRAP. J was trimmed by 6 bases and V by 7 bases; bases with no gene match: 15. CDR3 length: 16 amino acids. The CDR3 region is CASALDPAGPGNEQFF. The CDR3 nucleotides are TGTGCTAGTGCCCTCGACCCAGCGGGGCCCGGCAATGAGCAGTTCTTC.

There are a few counts of this clone. This sequence joins TRBV6-6 and TRBJ2-7; unclear D gene. This CDR3 is 13 amino acids long. With 0 bases removed from V and 4 bases from J, the gap between germline ends came to 7 bases. The germline gives CDR1 MNHNY, CDR2 SVGAGI (reference sequence). CDR3 in amino acids: CASSYSIGYEQYF. DNA for the CDR3: TGTGCCAGCAGTTACTCGATCGGGTACGAGCAGTACTTC.

The CDR3 protein is CASSQLAGRTSEQYF. Written as DNA, the CDR3 is TGCGCCAGCAGCCAGCTAGCGGGACGTACGTCCGAGCAGTACTTC. The chain links TRBV4-1 to TRBJ2-5; 9 nucleotides match TRBD2. The DNA matches TRBJ2-7 better at its end, which makes the J call doubtful. CDR3 size: 15 residues. Germline CDR1 MGHRA, CDR2 YSYEKL.

This sequence joins TRBV4-3 and TRBJ2-3; 10 bases line up with TRBD2. V was clipped by 4 bases and J by 4 bases; unmatched bases: 14. The CDR3 totals 18 residues. Germline assignment: CDR1 LGHNA and CDR2 YSLEER. CDR3 coding DNA: TGCGCCAGCAGCCCCTCTAGCGGGAGTCGTAAGAGTGCAGATACGCAGTATTTT. Its translation: CASSPSSGSRKSADTQYF.

The rearrangement joins TRBV6-6 to TRBJ2-4; TRBD1 agrees at 9 bases. Germline assignment: CDR1 MNHNY and CDR2 SVGAGI (reference sequence). V lost 8 bases to trimming and J lost 6 bases; unmatched junction nucleotides: 14. The CDR3 extends over 16 amino acids. In nucleotides, the CDR3 is TGTGCCAGCCTAAAACCGGGACAGGGAAGGGGAAACATTCAGTACTTC. Its protein product is CASLKPGQGRGNIQYF.

V gene TRBV5-6 combines with J gene TRBJ2-1; D might be TRBD1 (10 bases). Looked up from germline, CDR1 is SGHDT and CDR2 is YYEEEE. This CDR3 spans 16 amino acids. CDR3 nucleotides: TGTGCAGCGGGGGGACAGGGGCGAAAATTCTACAATGAGCAGTTCTTC. As protein: CAAGGQGRKFYNEQFF.

This chain joins TRBV6-6 and TRBJ1-2, with D hard to call. CDR3 length: 13 residues. Trimming left V 6 bases short and J 3 bases short, with 11 bases between. Germline-derived CDR1 and CDR2 are MNHNY and SVGAGI (reference sequence). CDR3 DNA sequence: TGTGCCAGCAGACCACTGGGCGACTATGGCTACACCTTC. It is translated as CASRPLGDYGYTF.

The chain joins TRBV27 to TRBJ2-4, with a tentative D call TRBD2 (5 bases). V was trimmed by 6 bases and J by 8 bases, leaving 11 bases between them. CDR1 is MNHEY and CDR2 is SMNVEV in the germline V gene (reference sequence). CDR3 length: 12 amino acids. The CDR3 reads CASSLDSHIQYF. CDR3 in DNA: TGTGCCAGCAGCTTGGACTCTCACATTCAGTACTTC.

The genes are TRBV28 and TRBJ2-7; TRBD2 might be the D (5 bases). V lost 4 bases and J lost 6, with 31 bases in between. The germline CDR1 and CDR2 sequences are MDHEN and SYDVKM. CDR3 length: 19 residues. CDR3 protein: CASSSLLSRTLALGVEQYF. CDR3 bases: TGTGCCAGCAGTTCCCTACTGTCCCGGACTCTCGCGTTAGGAGTCGAGCAGTACTTC.

The rearrangement links TRBV7-6 to TRBJ2-5; 8 bases are shared with TRBD1. The trim removed 5 bases at V and 3 bases at J, leaving 14 bases unmatched. The germline V gene has CDR1 SGHVS and CDR2 FNYEAQ. The length of the CDR3 is 17 residues. This chain's CDR3 is CASSIHPGLGQEETQYF. In nucleotides, the CDR3 is TGTGCCAGCAGCATTCACCCCGGCTTGGGACAGGAAGAGACCCAGTACTTC. The entire variable domain, with the rest obtained from reference TRBV7-6 and TRBJ2-5, is as follows: GAGVSQSPRYKVTKRGQDVALRCDPISGHVSLYWYRQALGQGPEFLTYFNYEAQQDKSGLPNDRFSAERPEGSISTLTIQRTEQRDSAMYRCASSIHPGLGQEETQYFGPGTRLLVL.

V is TRBV10-2 and J is TRBJ2-5; a weak D match, TRBD2 (7 bases). Germline CDR1 WSHSY, CDR2 SAAADI. Trimming removed 3 bases from V and 4 bases from J, with 15 bases in between. The CDR3 sequence is 15 residues long. DNA of the CDR3: TGCGCCAGCAGTGACGCTAGCGGAGGGGGAGAGACCCAGTACTTC. It encodes CASSDASGGGETQYF.

This chain connects TRBV27 to TRBJ1-1; TRBD1 might be the D (5 bases). V was shortened by 1 base and J by 4 bases, with 16 bases between the two germline ends. In germline, CDR1 is MNHEY, CDR2 SMNVEV (reference sequence). This CDR3 has 16 amino acids. The CDR3 is CASSLFSGAGGTEAFF. The CDR3, as DNA: TGTGCCAGCAGTTTATTTTCAGGCGCGGGGGGCACTGAAGCTTTCTTT.

The V gene is TRBV11-2, the J gene TRBJ2-7, with TRBD1 matching 7 bases. Losses at the gene ends were 4 bases for V and 6 bases for J; bases not matched to a gene: 3. Germline-derived CDR1 and CDR2 are SGHAT and FQNNGV. The CDR3 has 12 amino acids. CDR3 in DNA: TGTGCCAGCAGCTCTCGACAGGGCGAGCAGTACGTC. Its protein is CASSSRQGEQYV.

This chain connects TRBV4-1 to TRBJ2-3, with 14 bases fitting TRBD2. Germline V gene data show CDR1 as MGHRA and CDR2 as YSYEKL. This CDR3 has 19 amino acids. After removal of 4 bases from V and 0 bases from J, the junction contained 9 bases not matched to a gene. DNA of the CDR3: TGCGCCAGCAGCCTATCCGGGACTAGCGGGAGACCTAGCACAGATACGCAGTATTTT. Translated: CASSLSGTSGRPSTDTQYF.

The chain joins TRBV9 to TRBJ2-3; 14 bases are a match to TRBD2. The ends lost 4 bases at V and 3 bases at J; junction bases unmatched: 4. The CDR3 sequence is 16 residues long. From germline, CDR1 is SGDLS and CDR2 YYNGEE. In nucleotides, the CDR3 is TGTGCCAGCAGCCGACGGACTAGCGGGAGGACAGATACGCAGTATTTT. Its translation: CASSRRTSGRTDTQYF.

V usage is TRBV5-6 and J usage is TRBJ2-1; maybe TRBD2 (6 bases). The V end was cut by 1 base, the J end by 8 bases, with 22 bases between. Germline V gives CDR1 SGHDT, CDR2 YYEEEE. The CDR3 is made up of 17 amino acids. CDR3: CASSLSRAIWRDDEQFF. In DNA, the CDR3 is TGTGCCAGCAGCTTGTCCCGGGCTATCTGGCGGGACGATGAGCAGTTCTTC.

The chain is built from TRBV11-3 and TRBJ1-1; 8 nucleotides match TRBD1. J was trimmed by 5 bases and V by 3 bases; bases with no gene match: 8. CDR1 and CDR2 from the germline V gene are SGHNT and YENEEA. This CDR3 contains 15 residues. CDR3 sequence reads: CASSFSGQGRTEAFF. The DNA for the CDR3 is TGTGCCAGCAGCTTTTCCGGACAGGGAAGAACTGAAGCTTTCTTT.

The rearrangement joins TRBV4-2 to TRBJ1-1; TRBD1 aligns across 8 bases. With V trimmed by 3 bases and J by 8 bases, 5 bases remained unmatched. Germline loops: CDR1 LGHNA, CDR2 YNFKEQ. The length of the CDR3 is 13 residues. This chain's CDR3 is CASSHNNRGEAFF. The DNA for the CDR3 is TGTGCCAGCAGCCACAACAACAGGGGGGAAGCTTTCTTT.

This sequence joins TRBV5-1 and TRBJ1-3, with 7 bases lining up with TRBD1. This CDR3 is built from 17 residues. Germline loops: CDR1 SGHRS, CDR2 YFSETQ. Germline trimming cut 4 bases from V and 1 base from J; bases unmatched to any gene: 11. CDR3 DNA: TGCGCCAGCAGCGTACAGGGGATCTCCACTTCTGGAAACACCATATATTTT. Residues: CASSVQGISTSGNTIYF.

The chain joins TRBV2 to TRBJ2-1, with 9 bases matching TRBD1. With V trimmed by 6 bases and J by 2 bases, 2 bases remained unmatched. CDR1 is SNHLY and CDR2 is FYNNEI in the germline V gene. This CDR3 region has 14 residues. The CDR3 reads CASRGQGPYNEQFF. DNA of the CDR3: TGTGCCAGCAGAGGACAGGGGCCCTACAATGAGCAGTTCTTC.

The gene calls are TRBV11-3 and TRBJ1-6, with a tentative D call TRBD1 (5 bases). This CDR3 has 16 amino acids. CDR1 and CDR2 (germline): SGHNT, YENEEA. V lost 3 bases and J lost 8, with 17 bases in between. Here the CDR3 DNA reads TGTGCCAGCAGCTTCATGGGGTCTGGGGGGTATTCACCCCTCCACTTT. This codes for CASSFMGSGGYSPLHF.

V gene TRBV7-2 combines with J gene TRBJ1-4; D might be TRBD1 (5 bases). CDR3 length: 15 residues. The germline gives CDR1 SGHTA, CDR2 FQGNSA. Trimming stripped 5 bases from V and 0 bases from J, with 10 bases between. In DNA form, the CDR3 reads TGTGCCAGCAGCGCCGACAGTTCAACTAATGAAAAACTGTTTTTT. Its protein product is CASSADSSTNEKLFF.

On this clone: Other DNA sequences within the sample encode an identical CDR3. The gene calls are TRBV5-1 and TRBJ1-2; D possibly corresponds to TRBD1 (5 bases). V was pared by 5 bases and J by 8 bases, with 13 bases between. The CDR3 covers 12 residues. Germline V gene data show CDR1 as SGHRS and CDR2 as YFSETQ. The CDR3 loop is CASRPGELGYTF. The CDR3 nucleotides read TGCGCCAGCAGGCCGGGGGAGTTGGGCTACACCTTC.

The chain is built from TRBV2 and TRBJ2-3, with D tentatively TRBD2 (7 bases). The CDR3 consists of 14 residues. The V and J ends lost 1 base and 4 bases respectively, with 9 bases between them. Germline assignment: CDR1 SNHLY and CDR2 FYNNEI. CDR3 sequence (DNA): TGTGCCAGCAGTGAAGGGGAGGGGGCAGATACGCAGTATTTT. This translates into CASSEGEGADTQYF.

V usage is TRBV19 and J usage is TRBJ1-1; 7 bases are a match to TRBD1. V was clipped by 3 bases and J by 5 bases; unmatched bases: 6. CDR1 LNHDA and CDR2 SQIVND come from the germline V gene (reference sequence). The CDR3 length is 14 residues. The CDR3 DNA reads as TGTGCCAGTAGTATTCTGGCAGGGGGAACTGAAGCTTTCTTT. Amino acid sequence: CASSILAGGTEAFF.

The rearrangement joins TRBV6-6 to TRBJ2-5, with 8 bases that match TRBD2. The trim removed 5 bases at V and 5 bases at J, leaving 7 bases unmatched. CDR1 and CDR2 (germline): MNHNY, SVGAGI (reference sequence). The CDR3 has 14 amino acids. The DNA of the CDR3 is TGTGCCAGCAGTCAACCGGGGGGGGTGGAGACCCAGTACTTC. This codes for CASSQPGGVETQYF.

V and J are TRBV18 and TRBJ1-4; tentative D call: TRBD1 (6 bases). The CDR3 sequence is 16 residues long. Germline CDR1 is KGHSH and CDR2 is LQKENI. The V end was cut by 3 bases, the J end by 0 bases, with 11 bases between. The CDR3 spells CASSPARGSTNEKLFF. The CDR3 coding sequence is TGTGCCAGCTCACCTGCCAGGGGTTCAACTAATGAAAAACTGTTTTTT.